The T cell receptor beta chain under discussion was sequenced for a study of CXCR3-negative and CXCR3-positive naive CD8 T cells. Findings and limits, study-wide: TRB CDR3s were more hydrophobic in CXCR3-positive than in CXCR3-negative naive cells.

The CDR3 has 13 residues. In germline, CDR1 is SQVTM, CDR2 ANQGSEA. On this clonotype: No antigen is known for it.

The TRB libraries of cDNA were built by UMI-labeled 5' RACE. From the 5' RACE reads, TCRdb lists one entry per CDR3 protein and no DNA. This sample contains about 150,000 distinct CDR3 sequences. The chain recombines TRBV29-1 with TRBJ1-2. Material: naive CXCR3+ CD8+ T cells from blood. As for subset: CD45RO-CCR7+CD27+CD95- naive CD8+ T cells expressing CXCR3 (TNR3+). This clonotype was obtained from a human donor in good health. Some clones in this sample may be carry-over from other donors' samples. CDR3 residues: CSVEEMGYYGYTF.